In its sample, the clone carrying this TCR beta chain was seen many times. Antigen: not known. A junction end diverges from the germline sequence, so it may reflect a read error. Looked up from germline, CDR1 is MNHEY and CDR2 is SMNVEV (reference sequence). CDR3 length: 15 residues. The record originates from a study of T cells in Graves' hyperthyroidism and ophthalmopathy. For the study at large: Peripheral blood was secured at the point of initial diagnosis, before any treatment.

Study results and caveats: The model predicted ophthalmopathy a median around 6.5 months before onset.

Disease lasting under 3 months, a NOSPECS grade of at least 4, and a Clinical Activity Score of at least 3 were features of the ophthalmopathy patients. Investigators excluded patients with uncontrolled infection, other autoimmune disease, pregnancy or lactation. Amplified regions were TCR beta CDR3 sequences from RNA transcripts. With the HTBI primer set, the TCR CDR3 went through a first round of RT-PCR. A single record per CDR3 protein comes from TCRdb applying MiXCR to the multiplex PCR reads. The repertoire consists of 390,000 or so distinct CDR3 sequences, with roughly 14% occurring once and the leading ten covering around 13%.

V is TRBV27 and J is TRBJ2-1; 8 bases agree with TRBD2. The sequence was collected from a man between 18 and 29 years old with Graves' ophthalmopathy. The sequenced sample consisted of blood. As DNA, the CDR3 is TGTGCCAGCAGACGAGCGGGAGCCTCCTCCAATGAGCAGTTCTTC. It specifies CASRRAGASSNEQFF.